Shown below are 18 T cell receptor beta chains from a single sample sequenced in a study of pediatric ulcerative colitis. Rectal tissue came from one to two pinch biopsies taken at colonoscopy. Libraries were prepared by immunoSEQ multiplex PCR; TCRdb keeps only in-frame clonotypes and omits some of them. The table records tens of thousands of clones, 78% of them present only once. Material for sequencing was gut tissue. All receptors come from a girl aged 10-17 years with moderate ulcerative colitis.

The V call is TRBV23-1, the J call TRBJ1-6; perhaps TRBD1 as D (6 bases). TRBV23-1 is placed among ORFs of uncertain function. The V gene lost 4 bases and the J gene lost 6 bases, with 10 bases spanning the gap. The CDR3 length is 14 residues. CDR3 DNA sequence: TGCGCCAGCAGTCTAGGGGGGCCTAATTCACCCCTCCACTTT. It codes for CASSLGGPNSPLHF.

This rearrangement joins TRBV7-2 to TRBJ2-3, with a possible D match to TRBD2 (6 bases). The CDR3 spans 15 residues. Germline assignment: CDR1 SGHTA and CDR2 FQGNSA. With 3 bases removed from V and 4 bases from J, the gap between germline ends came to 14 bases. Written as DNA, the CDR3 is TGTGCCAGCAGCTTGGGTTGGCGGGGCTCAGATACGCAGTATTTT. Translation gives CASSLGWRGSDTQYF.

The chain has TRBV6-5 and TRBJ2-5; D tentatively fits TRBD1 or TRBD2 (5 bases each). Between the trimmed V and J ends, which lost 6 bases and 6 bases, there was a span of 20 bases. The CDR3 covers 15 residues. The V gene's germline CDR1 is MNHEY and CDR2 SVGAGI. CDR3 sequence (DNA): TGTGCCAGCAGCCGCCAGGGACCTTACTCCAAGACCCAGTACTTC. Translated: CASSRQGPYSKTQYF.

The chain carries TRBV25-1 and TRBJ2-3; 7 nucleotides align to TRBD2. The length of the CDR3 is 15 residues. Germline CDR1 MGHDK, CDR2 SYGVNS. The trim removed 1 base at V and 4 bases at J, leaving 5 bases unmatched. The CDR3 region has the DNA TGTGCCAGCAGTGAATTGTCGGGAGGCCCAGATACGCAGTATTTT. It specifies CASSELSGGPDTQYF.

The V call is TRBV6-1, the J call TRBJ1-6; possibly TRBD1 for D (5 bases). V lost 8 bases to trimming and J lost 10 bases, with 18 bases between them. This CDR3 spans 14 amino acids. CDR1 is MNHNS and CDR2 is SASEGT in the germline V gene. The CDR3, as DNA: TGTGCCAGCCACCCCCCAGGGTACTCCTCACCCCTCCACTTT. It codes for CASHPPGYSSPLHF.

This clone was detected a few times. The CDR3 here is CASSSHRGPNTEAFF. DNA of the CDR3: TGTGCCAGCAGCAGCCACAGGGGACCCAACACTGAAGCTTTCTTT. V gene TRBV7-8 combines with J gene TRBJ1-1; 7 bases line up with TRBD1. This CDR3 has 15 residues. The trim removed 5 bases at V and 2 bases at J, leaving 8 bases unmatched. Germline lookup yields CDR1 SGHVS and CDR2 FQNEAQ.

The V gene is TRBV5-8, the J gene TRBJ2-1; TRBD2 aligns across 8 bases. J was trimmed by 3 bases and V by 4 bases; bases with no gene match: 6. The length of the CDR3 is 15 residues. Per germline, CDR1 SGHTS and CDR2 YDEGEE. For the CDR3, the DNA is TGTGCCAGCAGCAATAGCGGGACATTCTACAATGAGCAGTTCTTC. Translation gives CASSNSGTFYNEQFF. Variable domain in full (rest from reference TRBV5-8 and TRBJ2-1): EAGVTQSPTHLIKTRGQQATLRCSPISGHTSVYWYQQALGLGLQFLLWYDEGEERNRGNFPPRFSGRQFPNYSSELNVNALELEDSALYLCASSNSGTFYNEQFFGPGTRLTVL.

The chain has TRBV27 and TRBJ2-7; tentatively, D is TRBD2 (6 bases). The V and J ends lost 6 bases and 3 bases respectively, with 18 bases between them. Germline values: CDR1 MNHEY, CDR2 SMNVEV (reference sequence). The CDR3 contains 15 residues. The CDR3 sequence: CASSTFRDSYYEQYF. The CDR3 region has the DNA TGTGCCAGCAGCACCTTCCGGGACTCATACTACGAGCAGTACTTC.

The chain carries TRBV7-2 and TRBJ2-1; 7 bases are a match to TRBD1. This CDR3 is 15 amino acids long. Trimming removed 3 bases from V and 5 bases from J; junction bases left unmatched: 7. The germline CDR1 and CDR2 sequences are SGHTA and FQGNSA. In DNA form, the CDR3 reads TGTGCCAGCAGCTTTGACAAGGGGGCCCACAATGAGCAGTTCTTC. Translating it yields CASSFDKGAHNEQFF.

The CDR3 is CASSPRPGRRNTEAFF. For the CDR3, the DNA is TGTGCCAGCAGTCCAAGGCCCGGACGGAGGAACACTGAAGCTTTCTTT. This chain uses TRBV28 with TRBJ1-1; D is undetermined. Trimming took off 5 bases at V and 1 base at J, with 17 bases between the two ends. The CDR3 is made up of 16 amino acids. The germline CDR1 and CDR2 sequences are MDHEN and SYDVKM.

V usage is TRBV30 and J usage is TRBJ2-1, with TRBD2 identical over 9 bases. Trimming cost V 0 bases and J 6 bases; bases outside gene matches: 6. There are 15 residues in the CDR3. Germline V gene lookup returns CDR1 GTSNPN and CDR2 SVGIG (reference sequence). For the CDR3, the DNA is TGTGCCTGGAGTGTAGGCGGGGGGGGCCTCAATGAGCAGTTCTTC. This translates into CAWSVGGGGLNEQFF.

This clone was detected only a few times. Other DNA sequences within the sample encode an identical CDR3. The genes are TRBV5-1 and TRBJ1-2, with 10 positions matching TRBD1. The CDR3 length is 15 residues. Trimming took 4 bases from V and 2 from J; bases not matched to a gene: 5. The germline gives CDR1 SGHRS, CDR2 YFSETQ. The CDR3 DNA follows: TGCGCCAGCAGCGTACCGGGACAGGGGAACTATGGCTACACCTTC. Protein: CASSVPGQGNYGYTF.

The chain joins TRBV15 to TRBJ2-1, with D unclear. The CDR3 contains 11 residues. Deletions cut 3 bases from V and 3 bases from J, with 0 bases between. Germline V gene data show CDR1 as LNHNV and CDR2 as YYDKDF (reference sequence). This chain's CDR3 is CATSSYNEQFF. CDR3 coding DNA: TGTGCCACCAGCAGCTACAATGAGCAGTTCTTC.

CDR3 bases: TGTGCCAGTACCGACCCTCAGGGAAGCTCTGGAAACACCATATATTTT. Its protein is CASTDPQGSSGNTIYF. This chain connects TRBV19 to TRBJ1-3; D perhaps matches TRBD1 (5 bases). Trimming shortened V by 7 bases and J by 0 bases, and 16 bases separated the two germline ends. Germline assignment: CDR1 LNHDA and CDR2 SQIVND (reference sequence). The CDR3 extends over 16 amino acids.

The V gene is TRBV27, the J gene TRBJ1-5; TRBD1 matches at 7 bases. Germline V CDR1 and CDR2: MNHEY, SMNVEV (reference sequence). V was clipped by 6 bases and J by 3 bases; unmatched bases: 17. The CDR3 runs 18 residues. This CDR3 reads CASRRDTGQRDPNQPQHF. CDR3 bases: TGTGCCAGCAGGCGAGACACGGGACAGAGAGACCCCAATCAGCCCCAGCATTTT.

CDR3 sequence: CASSQAVGTYLVGYTF. CDR3 nucleotide sequence: TGTGCCAGCAGCCAAGCGGTAGGGACCTATCTTGTGGGCTACACCTTC. The chain uses TRBV4-2 and TRBJ1-2, with D possibly TRBD1 on 5 matching bases. Trimming took off 1 base at V and 8 bases at J, with 20 bases between the two ends. Germline assignment: CDR1 LGHNA and CDR2 YNFKEQ. The CDR3 extends over 16 amino acids.

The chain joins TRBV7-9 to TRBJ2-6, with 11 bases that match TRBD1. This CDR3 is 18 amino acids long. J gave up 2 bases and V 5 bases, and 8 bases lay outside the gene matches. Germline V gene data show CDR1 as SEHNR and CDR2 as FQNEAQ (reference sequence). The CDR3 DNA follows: TGTGCCAGCAGCCCGGACAGGGGGCCTGTAGCTGGGGCCAACGTCCTGACTTTC. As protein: CASSPDRGPVAGANVLTF.

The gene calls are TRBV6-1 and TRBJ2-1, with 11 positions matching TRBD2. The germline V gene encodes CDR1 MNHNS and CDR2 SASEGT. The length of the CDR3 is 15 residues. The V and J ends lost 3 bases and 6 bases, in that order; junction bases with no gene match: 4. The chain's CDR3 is CASSDLAGGFNEQFF. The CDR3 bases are TGTGCCAGCAGTGACCTAGCGGGAGGTTTCAATGAGCAGTTCTTC.